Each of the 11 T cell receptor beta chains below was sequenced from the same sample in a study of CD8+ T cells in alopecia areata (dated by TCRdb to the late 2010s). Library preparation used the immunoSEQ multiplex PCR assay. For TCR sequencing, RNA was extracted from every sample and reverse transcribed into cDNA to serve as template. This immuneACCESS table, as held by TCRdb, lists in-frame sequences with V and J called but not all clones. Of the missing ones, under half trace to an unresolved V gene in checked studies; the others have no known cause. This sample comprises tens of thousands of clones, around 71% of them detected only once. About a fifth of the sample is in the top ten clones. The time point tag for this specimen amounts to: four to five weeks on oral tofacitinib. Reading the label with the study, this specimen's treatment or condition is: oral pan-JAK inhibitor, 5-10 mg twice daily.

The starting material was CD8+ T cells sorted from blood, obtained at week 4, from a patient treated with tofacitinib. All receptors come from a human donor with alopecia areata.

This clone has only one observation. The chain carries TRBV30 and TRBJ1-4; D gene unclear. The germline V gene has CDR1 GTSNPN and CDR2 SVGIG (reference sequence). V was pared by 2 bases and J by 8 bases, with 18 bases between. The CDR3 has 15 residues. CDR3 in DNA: TGTGCCTGGAGTTCTGGAACAGTCTCGAACGAAAAACTGTTTTTT. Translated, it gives CAWSSGTVSNEKLFF.

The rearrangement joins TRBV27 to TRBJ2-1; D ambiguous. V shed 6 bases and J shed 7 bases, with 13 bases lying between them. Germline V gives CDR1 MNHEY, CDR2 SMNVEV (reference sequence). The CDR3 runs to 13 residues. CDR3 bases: TGTGCCAGCAGCGTAACTGGTGGTAATGAGCAGTTCTTC. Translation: CASSVTGGNEQFF.

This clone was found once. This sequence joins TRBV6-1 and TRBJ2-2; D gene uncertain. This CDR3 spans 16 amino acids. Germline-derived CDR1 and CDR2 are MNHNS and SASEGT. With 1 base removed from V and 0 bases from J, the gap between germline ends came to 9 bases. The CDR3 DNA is TGTGCCAGCAGTGAAGATGGTACAGCGAACACCGGGGAGCTGTTTTTT. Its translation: CASSEDGTANTGELFF.

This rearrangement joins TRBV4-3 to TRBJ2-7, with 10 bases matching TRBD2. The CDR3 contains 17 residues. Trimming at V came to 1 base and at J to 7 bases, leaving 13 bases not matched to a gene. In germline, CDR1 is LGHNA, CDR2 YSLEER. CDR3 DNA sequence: TGCGCCAGCAGCCAAGTCCTAGCGGGGGAGAGGCTCTGGGAGCAGTACTTC. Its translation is CASSQVLAGERLWEQYF.

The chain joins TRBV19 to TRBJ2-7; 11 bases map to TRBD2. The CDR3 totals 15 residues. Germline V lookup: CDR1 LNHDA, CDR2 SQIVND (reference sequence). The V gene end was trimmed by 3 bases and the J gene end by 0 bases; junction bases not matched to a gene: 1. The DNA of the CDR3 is TGTGCCAGTAGTATCACTAGCGGGAGCTCCTACGAGCAGTACTTC. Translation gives CASSITSGSSYEQYF.

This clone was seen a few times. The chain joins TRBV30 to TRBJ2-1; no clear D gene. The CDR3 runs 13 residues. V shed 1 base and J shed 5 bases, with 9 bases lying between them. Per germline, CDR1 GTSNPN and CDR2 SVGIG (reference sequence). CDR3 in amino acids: CAWSDLLDNEQFF. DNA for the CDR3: TGTGCCTGGAGTGATCTTCTGGACAATGAGCAGTTCTTC.

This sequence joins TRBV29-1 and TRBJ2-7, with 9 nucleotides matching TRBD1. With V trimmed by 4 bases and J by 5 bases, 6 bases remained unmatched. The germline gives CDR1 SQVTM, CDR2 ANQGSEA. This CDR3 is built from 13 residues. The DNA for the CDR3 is TGCAGCGTTGCCGGGACAGGGAATAACGAGCAGTACTTC. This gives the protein CSVAGTGNNEQYF.

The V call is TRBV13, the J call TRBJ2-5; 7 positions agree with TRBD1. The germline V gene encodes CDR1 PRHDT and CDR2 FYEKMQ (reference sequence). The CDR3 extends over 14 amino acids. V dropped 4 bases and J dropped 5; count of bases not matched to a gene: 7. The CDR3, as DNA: TGTGCCAGCAGCTCCTACAGGGGTCTGGAGACCCAGTACTTC. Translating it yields CASSSYRGLETQYF.

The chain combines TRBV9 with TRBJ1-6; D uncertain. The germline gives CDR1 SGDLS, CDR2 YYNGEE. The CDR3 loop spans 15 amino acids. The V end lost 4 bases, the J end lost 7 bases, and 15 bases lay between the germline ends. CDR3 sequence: CASSPQETNNSPLHF. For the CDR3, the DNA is TGTGCCAGCAGCCCGCAGGAGACAAACAATTCACCCCTCCACTTT.

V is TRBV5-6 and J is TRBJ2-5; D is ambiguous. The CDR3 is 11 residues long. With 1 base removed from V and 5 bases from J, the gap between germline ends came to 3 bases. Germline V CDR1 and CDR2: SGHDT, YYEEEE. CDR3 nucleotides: TGTGCCAGCAGCTTGAGCGAGACCCAGTACTTC. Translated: CASSLSETQYF.

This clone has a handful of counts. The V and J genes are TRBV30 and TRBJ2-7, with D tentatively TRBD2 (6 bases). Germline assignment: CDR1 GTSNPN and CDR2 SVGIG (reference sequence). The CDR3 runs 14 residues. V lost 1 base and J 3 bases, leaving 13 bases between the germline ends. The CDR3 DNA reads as TGTGCCTGGAGTGACCCGGGACTCTTCTACGAGCAGTACTTC. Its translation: CAWSDPGLFYEQYF.